This T cell receptor beta chain comes out of a study of beta chain features in type 1 diabetes. Points from the study as a whole: PCR, the amplification step, might favor shorter templates, equally in patients and controls. VDJ junctions from patients with type 1 diabetes contained fewer insertions and more deletions. A greater similarity of naive, central memory and Treg TCRB repertoires was seen among patients than among healthy donors. Shorter TCRB CDR3s, moderately but significantly so, marked every one of the four CD4+ subsets in Type 1 diabetes patients. Sequencing the cDNA could make cells with high TCR expression show up more than they should.

To note about this clone: Its antigen is not identified.

Expressed TCRB transcripts were sequenced because the entire RNA isolate underwent reverse transcription. Clones were read by immunoSEQ multiplex PCR, and TCRdb kept only the in-frame ones, dropping some. The sample includes under 300,000 clones, about a tenth of them seen just once. Germline V gene lookup returns CDR1 SGHNT and CDR2 YYREEE (reference sequence). This CDR3 contains 16 residues. V lost 2 bases and J lost 3, with 15 bases in between. The clonotype was recovered from a young man with type 1 diabetes. Sequenced: naive CD4+ T cells from blood. V usage is TRBV5-4 and J usage is TRBJ2-4; a possible D gene is TRBD2 (7 bases). In DNA, the CDR3 is TGTGCCAGCAGCTTAGGGGGGGCTAGGGGCAAAAACATTCAGTACTTC. Protein: CASSLGGARGKNIQYF.